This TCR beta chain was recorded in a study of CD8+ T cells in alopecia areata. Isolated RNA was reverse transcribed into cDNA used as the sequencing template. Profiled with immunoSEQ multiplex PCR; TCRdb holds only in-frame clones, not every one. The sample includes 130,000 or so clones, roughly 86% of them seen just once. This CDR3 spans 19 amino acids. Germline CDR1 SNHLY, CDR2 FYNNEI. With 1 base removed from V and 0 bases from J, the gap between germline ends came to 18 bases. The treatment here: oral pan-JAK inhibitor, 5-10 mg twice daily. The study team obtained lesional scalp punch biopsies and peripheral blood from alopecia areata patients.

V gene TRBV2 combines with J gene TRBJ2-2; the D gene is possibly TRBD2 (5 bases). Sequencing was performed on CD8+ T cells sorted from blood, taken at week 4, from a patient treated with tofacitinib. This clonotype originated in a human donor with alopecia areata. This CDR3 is CASSEEVYGGFSNTGELFF. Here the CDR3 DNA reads TGTGCCAGCAGTGAAGAAGTGTACGGAGGTTTTTCGAACACCGGGGAGCTGTTTTTT.